This T cell receptor beta chain comes out of a study of blood T cell repertoires in COVID-19. Across the whole study: Samples taken during acute and convalescent COVID-19 were collected in the United States, Italy and Spain.

Patients from Seattle were sampled longitudinally, starting during active infection. The CDR3 sequence is 23 residues long. Trimming left V 0 bases short and J 2 bases short, with 34 bases between. The germline V gene has CDR1 SNHLY and CDR2 FYNNEI. Original data processing: Cell counts per sample came from amplifying reference gene primers. Assay used: immunoSEQ multiplex PCR; TCRdb lists only in-frame clones, some missing. For V, J and clone size, that table is used; D and trimming come from the DNA. In the table there are 240,000 or so clones, about four fifths of which are singletons. This clone turned up a few times.

The chain links TRBV2 to TRBJ2-5; tentatively, D is TRBD1 (7 bases). Source material: peripheral blood. This TCR derives from a woman older than 75 with COVID-19, enrolled during active disease. For the CDR3, the DNA is TGTGCCAGCAGTGAAGCGCTTCTAACACTACTGGGGGCAGGGGGGACCCCTCAAGAGACCCAGTACTTC. Translating it yields CASSEALLTLLGAGGTPQETQYF.